This entry describes one T cell receptor (beta chain). Its antigen has not been determined. No base quality information exists; no much larger clone differs at one position. The donors were healthy, HIV-negative adults with no recently reported acute infections or vaccinations. All donors were Caucasian adults living in Nashville, Tennessee, USA. Magnetic negative selection was used to enrich CD4+ T cells, after which naive cells were positively selected on CD45RA and the negative fraction became the memory subset. Blood was obtained by leukapheresis, after which PBMCs were separated by Ficoll-Histopaque density gradient centrifugation and cryopreserved in liquid nitrogen vapor phase. Purity and quantity of every magnetically sorted T cell population were checked by analytical flow cytometry. Each sorted fraction had its genomic DNA isolated and then quantified by UV absorbance on a Nanodrop 2000c.

Using the deep immunoSEQ assay, TCR CDR3 regions were amplified from genomic DNA by multiplex PCR. Genomic DNA extracted from each cell subset was distributed evenly over all wells of several immunoSEQ 96-well plates, and each plate served as one replicate. For sorted subsets, 150 to 200 ng genomic DNA, equal to 30,000 to 35,000 T cell genomes, was loaded into each replicate PCR. Purified libraries were measured with a Qubit 3.0 fluorometer, size-checked on a Bioanalyzer 2100, and measured again with the KAPA Library Quantification kit. Every immunoSEQ 96-well plate was sequenced on a dedicated single-read 150-cycle Illumina NextSeq 550 flow cell. Per the authors' processing: Because the immunoSEQ output included only junctional sequences and no quality scores, the filtering could not be the same as the filtering used for full-length reads. To assign V/J genes and CDR3, sequences were annotated using PyIR, a Python wrapper for IgBLAST v1.9, with IMGT germline references. Reads were filtered out if the reads had weak V/J assignments (E-value above 1e-6), no CDR3, stop codons, out-of-frame junctions, or ambiguous translated residues. V3J clonotypes were defined as sequences sharing an identical inferred V gene, J gene, and CDR3 amino acid sequence. Percentage overlap between repertoires was computed as shared unique clonotypes divided by the size of the smaller repertoire. Richness of each repertoire was evaluated using RTK rarefaction, the Chao1 estimator, and Recon v2.1 estimates of unobserved clonotypes. Generation probabilities for all TCRbeta clonotypes obtained by the gDNA method from several donors were computed using OLGA. TCRdb mirrors the immuneACCESS table, restricted to in-frame sequences. Some clones are absent from its copies; in checked studies, under half trace to an unresolved V gene, and the reason for the others is unknown. That table is the source of V, J and clone size, and D and trimming were worked out from the DNA. In this sample the table shows roughly 2 million clones, over 85% of which occur a single time. The ten largest clones represent 0.1% to 0.15% of the sample.

The data derive from a study of shared clonotypes between healthy human individuals (dated by TCRdb to the early 2020s). Broadly, across the study: Two women and a few men aged 18 to 49 years were included in the cohort. Per donor, three plates each were used for CD4 naive and CD4 memory, two for CD8 naive, and one for CD8 memory. To estimate repertoire size and how much clonotype sharing occurs between individuals, the study deeply sequenced the blood TCR repertoires of five or six healthy adults. To increase sequencing depth and limit assay-specific biases, different laboratories used diverse techniques to prepare libraries and sequence TCR repertoires. Leukapheresis yielded between about 0.8 and 8.9 billion PBMCs per donor.

Study-wide conclusions, independent of this receptor: Naive subsets generally had larger estimated clonotype richness than memory subsets did. Incomplete sequencing was indicated by rarefaction of sorted-subset datasets, despite the large sequencing depth. Sampling was restricted to blood, and TCR repertoires in tissues likely differ from the TCR repertoires found in blood. The genetic and exposure-history diversity represented was limited by the small number of donors. Across four donors, roughly 5.4% of naive CD4, roughly 3.4% of naive CD8, about 2% of memory CD4, and over 0.35% of memory CD8 clonotypes were shared. Pairwise subsampling led to the expectation that sequencing depth would affect the degree of clonotype sharing among donors. Higher generation probabilities were observed for clonotypes shared by all four sorted-subset donors than for non-shared clonotypes.

The specimen was naive CD4+ T cells sorted from blood. The label giving this sample's cell subset or site can be read as: CD45RA+ positively selected. This clonotype was sampled from a man between 18 and 29 years old in good health.

The CDR3 protein is CASSEAGRGTGELFF. In nucleotide form, the sequence is TGTGCCAGCAGTGAAGCGGGCCGTGGTACCGGGGAGCTGTTTTTT. The V gene is TRBV6-1 and the J gene is TRBJ2-2; the D gene identity is not certain. V is shortened by 0 bases, J by 5 bases, and the region joining them spans 10 bases. As encoded in the germline V gene, CDR1 is MNHNS while CDR2 is SASEGT. From its cysteine to its phenylalanine, the CDR3 spans 15 amino acids. Only CDR3 DNA is held: 45 bases, read in frame from base 1.